The TCR beta chain under discussion was sequenced for a study of radiation and T cells in renal cell carcinoma. The protocol was immunoSEQ multiplex PCR, while the TCRdb copy is restricted to in-frame clones and leaves out a portion. The repertoire holds 130,000 or so clones, with around four fifths as singletons. Noted time point: baseline pretreatment blood. Treatment given: 15 Gy SBRT to primary tumor, nephrectomy 4 weeks later. The tumor was a clear cell renal cell carcinoma. This clone has a single count. Its antigen is unknown. Findings and caveats of the study: In blood, top tumor clones expanded by 2 weeks, shrinking by 4.

Germline CDR1 MGHRA, CDR2 YSYEKL. The CDR3 runs to 12 residues. Trimming took off 2 bases at V and 8 bases at J, with 9 bases between the two ends. The receptor comes from a woman aged 45 to 65 with renal cell carcinoma. V is TRBV4-1 and J is TRBJ1-2; D remains unclear. The specimen was blood, collected from a patient whose treatment included radiotherapy and nephrectomy. DNA for the CDR3: TGCGCCAGCAGCCAAATTTCAGAGGGCTACACCTTC. It encodes CASSQISEGYTF.